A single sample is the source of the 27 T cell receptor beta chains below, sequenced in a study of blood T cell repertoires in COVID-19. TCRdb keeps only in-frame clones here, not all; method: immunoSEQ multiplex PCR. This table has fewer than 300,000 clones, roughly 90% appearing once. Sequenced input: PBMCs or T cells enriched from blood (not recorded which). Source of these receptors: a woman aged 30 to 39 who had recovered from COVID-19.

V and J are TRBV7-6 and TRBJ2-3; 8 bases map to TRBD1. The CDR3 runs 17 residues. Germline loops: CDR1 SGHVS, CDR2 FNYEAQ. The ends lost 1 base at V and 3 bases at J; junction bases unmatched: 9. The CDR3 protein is CASSLEARGHGTDTQYF. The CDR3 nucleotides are TGTGCCAGCAGCTTAGAGGCCAGGGGGCATGGGACAGATACGCAGTATTTT.

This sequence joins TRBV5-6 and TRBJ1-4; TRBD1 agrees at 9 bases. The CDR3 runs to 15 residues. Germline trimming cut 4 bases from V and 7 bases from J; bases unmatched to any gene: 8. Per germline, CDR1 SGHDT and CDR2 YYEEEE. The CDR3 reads CASSRSGQGSEKLFF. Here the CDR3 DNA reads TGTGCCAGCAGCAGATCGGGACAGGGAAGTGAAAAACTGTTTTTT.

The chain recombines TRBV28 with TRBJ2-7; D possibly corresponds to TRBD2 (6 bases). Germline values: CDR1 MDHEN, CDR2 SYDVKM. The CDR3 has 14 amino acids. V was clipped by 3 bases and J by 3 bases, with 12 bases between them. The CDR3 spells CASSFPGSFYEQYF. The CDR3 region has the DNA TGTGCCAGCAGTTTCCCCGGGAGTTTCTACGAGCAGTACTTC.

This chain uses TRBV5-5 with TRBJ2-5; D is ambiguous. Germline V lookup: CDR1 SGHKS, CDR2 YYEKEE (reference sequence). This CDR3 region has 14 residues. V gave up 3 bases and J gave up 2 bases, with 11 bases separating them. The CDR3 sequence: CASSSPPPQETQYF. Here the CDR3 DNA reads TGTGCCAGCAGCTCCCCCCCTCCTCAAGAGACCCAGTACTTC.

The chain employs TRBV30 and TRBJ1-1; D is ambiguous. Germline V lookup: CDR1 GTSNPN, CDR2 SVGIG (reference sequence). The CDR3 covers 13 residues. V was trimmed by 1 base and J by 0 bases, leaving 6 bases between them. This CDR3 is CAWSDSVNTEAFF. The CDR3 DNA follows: TGTGCCTGGAGTGATTCCGTGAACACTGAAGCTTTCTTT. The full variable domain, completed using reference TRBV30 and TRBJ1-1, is SQTIHQWPATLVQPVGSPLSLECTVEGTSNPNLYWYRQAAGRGLQLLFYSVGIGQISSEVPQNLSASRPQDRQFILSSKKLLLSDSGFYLCAWSDSVNTEAFFGQGTRLTVV.

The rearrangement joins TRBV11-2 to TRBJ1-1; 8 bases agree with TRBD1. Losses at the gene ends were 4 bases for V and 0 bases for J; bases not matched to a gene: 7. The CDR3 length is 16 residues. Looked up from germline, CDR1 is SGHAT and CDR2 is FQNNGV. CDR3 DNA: TGTGCCAGCAGCTCGGAGACAGGGGCCATGAACACTGAAGCTTTCTTT. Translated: CASSSETGAMNTEAFF.

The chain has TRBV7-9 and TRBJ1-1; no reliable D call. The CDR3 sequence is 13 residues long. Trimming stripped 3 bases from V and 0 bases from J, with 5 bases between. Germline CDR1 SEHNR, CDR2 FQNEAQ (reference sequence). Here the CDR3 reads CASSLIVNTEAFF. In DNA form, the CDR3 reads TGTGCCAGCAGCTTGATAGTGAACACTGAAGCTTTCTTT.

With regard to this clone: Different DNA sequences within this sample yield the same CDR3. The CDR3 protein is CASSSGSTDTQYF. The CDR3 DNA follows: TGTGCCAGTAGTAGCGGGTCCACAGATACGCAGTATTTT. The chain carries TRBV19 and TRBJ2-3; a weak D match, TRBD2 (5 bases). The CDR3 consists of 13 residues. CDR1 is LNHDA, CDR2 SQIVND, per germline (reference sequence). Trimming cost V 4 bases and J 2 bases, with 7 bases left between them.

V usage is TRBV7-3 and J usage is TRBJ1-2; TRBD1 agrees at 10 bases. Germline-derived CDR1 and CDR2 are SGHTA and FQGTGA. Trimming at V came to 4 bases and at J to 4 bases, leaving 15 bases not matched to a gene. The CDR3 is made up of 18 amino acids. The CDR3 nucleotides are TGTGCCAGCAGCTACTTTATGGCGACAGGGGGCACGGGCTATGGCTACACCTTC. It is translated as CASSYFMATGGTGYGYTF.

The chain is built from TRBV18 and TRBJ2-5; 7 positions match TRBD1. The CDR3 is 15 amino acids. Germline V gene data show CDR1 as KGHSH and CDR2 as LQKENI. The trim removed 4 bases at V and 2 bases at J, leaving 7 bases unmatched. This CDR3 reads CASSHRRGQQETQYF. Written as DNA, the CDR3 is TGTGCCAGCTCACACCGTAGGGGGCAGCAAGAGACCCAGTACTTC.

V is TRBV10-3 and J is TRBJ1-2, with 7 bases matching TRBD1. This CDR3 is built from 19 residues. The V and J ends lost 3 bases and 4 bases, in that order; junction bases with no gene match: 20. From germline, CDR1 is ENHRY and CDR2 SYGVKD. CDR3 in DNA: TGTGCCATCAGTGACCTCCAACAGGGGAGTATCGGTGGGAGCTATGGCTACACCTTC. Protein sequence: CAISDLQQGSIGGSYGYTF.

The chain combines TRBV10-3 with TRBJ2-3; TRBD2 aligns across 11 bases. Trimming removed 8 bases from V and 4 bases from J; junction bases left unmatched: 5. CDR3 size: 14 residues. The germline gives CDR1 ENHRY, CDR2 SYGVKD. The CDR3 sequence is CAIGTSGSPDTQYF. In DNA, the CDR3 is TGTGCCATCGGAACTAGCGGGAGCCCAGATACGCAGTATTTT.

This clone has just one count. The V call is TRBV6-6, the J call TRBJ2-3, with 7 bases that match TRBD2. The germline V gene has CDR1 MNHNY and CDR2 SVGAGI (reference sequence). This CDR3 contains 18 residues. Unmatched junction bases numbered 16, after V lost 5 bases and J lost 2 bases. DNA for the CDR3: TGTGCCAGCAGTCCCTCCTGGTGGCTAGCGGACCCCACAGATACGCAGTATTTT. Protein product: CASSPSWWLADPTDTQYF.

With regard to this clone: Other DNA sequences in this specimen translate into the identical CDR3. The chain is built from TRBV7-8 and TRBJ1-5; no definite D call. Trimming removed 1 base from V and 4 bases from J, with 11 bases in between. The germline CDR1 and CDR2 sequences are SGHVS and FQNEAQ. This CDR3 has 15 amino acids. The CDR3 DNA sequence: TGTGCCAGCAGCTTAGGACAACATTCGAATCAGCCCCAGCATTTT. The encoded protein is CASSLGQHSNQPQHF.

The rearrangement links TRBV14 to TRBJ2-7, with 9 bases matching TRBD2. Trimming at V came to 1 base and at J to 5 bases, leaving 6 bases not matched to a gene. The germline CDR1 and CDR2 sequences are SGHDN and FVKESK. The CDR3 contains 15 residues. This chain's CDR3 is CASSQVAGVTHEQYF. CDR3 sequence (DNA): TGTGCCAGCAGCCAAGTAGCGGGAGTAACCCACGAGCAGTACTTC.

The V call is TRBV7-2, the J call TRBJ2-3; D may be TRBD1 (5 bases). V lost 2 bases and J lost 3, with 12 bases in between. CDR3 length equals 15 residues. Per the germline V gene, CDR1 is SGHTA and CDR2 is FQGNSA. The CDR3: CASSLRGGGTDTQYF. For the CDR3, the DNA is TGTGCCAGCAGCTTAAGGGGCGGCGGTACAGATACGCAGTATTTT.

CDR3 amino acids: CASSSWAAQTEAFF. For the CDR3, the DNA is TGTGCCAGCAGTTCCTGGGCAGCCCAGACAGAAGCTTTCTTT. This sequence joins TRBV27 and TRBJ1-1; D ambiguous. The CDR3 contains 14 residues. Germline V CDR1 and CDR2: MNHEY, SMNVEV (reference sequence). V was clipped by 4 bases and J by 8 bases, with 17 bases between them.

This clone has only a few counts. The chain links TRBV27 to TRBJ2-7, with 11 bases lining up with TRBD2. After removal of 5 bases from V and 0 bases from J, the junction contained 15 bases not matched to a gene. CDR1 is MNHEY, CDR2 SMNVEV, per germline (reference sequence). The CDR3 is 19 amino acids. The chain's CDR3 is CASSQFKGTSGVSSYEQYF. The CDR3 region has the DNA TGTGCCAGCAGTCAATTTAAAGGGACTAGCGGTGTGAGCTCCTACGAGCAGTACTTC.

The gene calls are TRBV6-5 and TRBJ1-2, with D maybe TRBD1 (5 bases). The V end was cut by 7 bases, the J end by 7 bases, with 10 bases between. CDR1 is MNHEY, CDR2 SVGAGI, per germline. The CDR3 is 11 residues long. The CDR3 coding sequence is TGTGCCAGCACTCGGGGGGTTGGCTACACCTTC. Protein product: CASTRGVGYTF.

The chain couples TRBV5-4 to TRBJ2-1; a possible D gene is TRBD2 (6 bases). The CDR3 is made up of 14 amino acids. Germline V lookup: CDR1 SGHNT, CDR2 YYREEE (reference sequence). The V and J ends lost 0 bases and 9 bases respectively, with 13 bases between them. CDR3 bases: TGTGCCAGCAGCTTGGGAGGGAGGCGAATTGAGCAGTTCTTC. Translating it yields CASSLGGRRIEQFF. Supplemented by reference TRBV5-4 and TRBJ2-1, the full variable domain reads ETGVTQSPTHLIKTRGQQVTLRCSSQSGHNTVSWYQQALGQGPQFIFQYYREEENGRGNFPPRFSGLQFPNYSSELNVNALELDDSALYLCASSLGGRRIEQFFGPGTRLTVL.

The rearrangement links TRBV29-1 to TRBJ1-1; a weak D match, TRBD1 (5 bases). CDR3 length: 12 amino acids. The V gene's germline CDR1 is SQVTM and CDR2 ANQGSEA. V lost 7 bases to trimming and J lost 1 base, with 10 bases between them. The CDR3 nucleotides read TGCAGCGCTGAGGGGCCGAACACTGAAGCTTTCTTT. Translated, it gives CSAEGPNTEAFF.

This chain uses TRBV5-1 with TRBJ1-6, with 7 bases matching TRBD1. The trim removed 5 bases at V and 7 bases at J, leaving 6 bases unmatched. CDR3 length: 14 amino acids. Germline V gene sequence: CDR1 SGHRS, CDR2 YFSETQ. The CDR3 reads CASSSGTANSPLHF. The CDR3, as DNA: TGCGCCAGCAGTTCCGGGACAGCGAATTCACCCCTCCACTTT.

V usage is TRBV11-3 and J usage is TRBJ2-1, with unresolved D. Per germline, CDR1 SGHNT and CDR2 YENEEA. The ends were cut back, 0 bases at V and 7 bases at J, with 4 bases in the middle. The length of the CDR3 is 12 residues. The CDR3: CASSLDLNEQFF. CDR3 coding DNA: TGTGCCAGCAGCTTAGATTTAAATGAGCAGTTCTTC.

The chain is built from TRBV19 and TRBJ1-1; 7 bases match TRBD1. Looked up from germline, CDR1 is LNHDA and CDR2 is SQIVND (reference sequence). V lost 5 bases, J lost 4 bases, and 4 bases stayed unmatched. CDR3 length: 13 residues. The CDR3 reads CASSSQGGTEAFF. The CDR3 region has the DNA TGTGCCAGTAGTTCCCAGGGGGGCACTGAAGCTTTCTTT.

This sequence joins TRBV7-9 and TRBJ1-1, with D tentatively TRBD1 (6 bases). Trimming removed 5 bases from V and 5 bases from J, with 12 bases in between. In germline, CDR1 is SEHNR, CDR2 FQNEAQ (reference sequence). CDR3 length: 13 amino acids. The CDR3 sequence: CASSLTGRTEAFF. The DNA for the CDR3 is TGTGCCAGCAGCCTGACAGGAAGGACTGAAGCTTTCTTT. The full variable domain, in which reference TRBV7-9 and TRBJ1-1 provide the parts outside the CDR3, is DTGVSQNPRHKITKRGQNVTFRCDPISEHNRLYWYRQTLGQGPEFLTYFQNEAQLEKSRLLSDRFSAERPKGSFSTLEIQRTEQGDSAMYLCASSLTGRTEAFFGQGTRLTVV.

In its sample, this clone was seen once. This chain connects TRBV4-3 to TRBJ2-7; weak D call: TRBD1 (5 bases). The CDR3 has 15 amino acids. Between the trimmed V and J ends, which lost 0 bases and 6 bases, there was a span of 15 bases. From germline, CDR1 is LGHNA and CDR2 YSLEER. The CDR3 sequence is CASSQDRYQGSEQYF. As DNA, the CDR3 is TGCGCCAGCAGCCAAGATAGATATCAGGGCTCCGAGCAGTACTTC.

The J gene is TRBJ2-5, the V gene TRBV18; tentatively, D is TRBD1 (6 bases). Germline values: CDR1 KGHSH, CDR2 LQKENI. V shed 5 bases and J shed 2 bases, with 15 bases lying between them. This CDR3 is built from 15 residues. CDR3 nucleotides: TGTGCCAGCTCAGGGCCGACAGGTCTACAAGAGACCCAGTACTTC. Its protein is CASSGPTGLQETQYF.